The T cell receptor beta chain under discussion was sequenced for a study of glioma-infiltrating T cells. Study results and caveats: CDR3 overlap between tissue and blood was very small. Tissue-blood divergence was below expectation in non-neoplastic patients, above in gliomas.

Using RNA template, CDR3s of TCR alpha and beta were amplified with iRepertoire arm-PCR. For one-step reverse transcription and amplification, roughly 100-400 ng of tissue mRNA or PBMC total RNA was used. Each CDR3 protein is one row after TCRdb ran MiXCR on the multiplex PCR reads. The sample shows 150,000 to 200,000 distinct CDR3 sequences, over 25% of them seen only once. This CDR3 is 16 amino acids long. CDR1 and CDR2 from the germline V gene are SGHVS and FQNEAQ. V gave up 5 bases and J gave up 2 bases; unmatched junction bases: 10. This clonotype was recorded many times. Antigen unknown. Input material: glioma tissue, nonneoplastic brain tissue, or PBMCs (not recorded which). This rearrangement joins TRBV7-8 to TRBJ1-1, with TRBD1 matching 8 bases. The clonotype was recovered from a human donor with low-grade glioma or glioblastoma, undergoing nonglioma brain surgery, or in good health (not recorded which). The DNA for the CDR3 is TGTGCCAGCAGCCAATTGACAGGGGTCCCAAACACTGAAGCTTTCTTT. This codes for CASSQLTGVPNTEAFF.